These 23 T cell receptor beta chains were all obtained from the same sample, sequenced in a study of blood T cell repertoires in COVID-19. The assay was immunoSEQ multiplex PCR, and TCRdb's table has in-frame clones only and misses some. Of over 150,000 clones listed, roughly 84% are singletons. Sequencing was done on a sample of peripheral blood. These receptors came from a man aged 35-49 years with acute or convalescent COVID-19.

This chain joins TRBV12-3 or TRBV12-4 and TRBJ1-1, with D possibly matching TRBD1 (5 bases). This CDR3 region has 11 residues. Trimming removed 4 bases at V and 11 bases at J, with 11 bases between. As DNA, the CDR3 is TGTGCCAGCAGTTGGGGAGGGGTTGCTTTCTTT. Amino acid sequence: CASSWGGVAFF.

Points on this clone: The same CDR3 can be traced to other DNA sequences in this sample. V usage is TRBV18 and J usage is TRBJ2-3; 10 positions match TRBD1. Germline V gene lookup returns CDR1 KGHSH and CDR2 LQKENI. The CDR3 has 17 amino acids. The V and J ends lost 2 bases and 0 bases, in that order; junction bases with no gene match: 5. CDR3 sequence: CASSPRTGGTSTDTQYF. The CDR3 bases are TGTGCCAGCTCACCAAGGACAGGGGGGACTAGCACAGATACGCAGTATTTT. The variable domain in full, with the rest retrieved from reference TRBV18 and TRBJ2-3, is NAGVMQNPRHLVRRRGQEARLRCSPMKGHSHVYWYRQLPEEGLKFMVYLQKENIIDESGMPKERFSAEFPKEGPSILRIQQVVRGDSAAYFCASSPRTGGTSTDTQYFGPGTRLTVL.

V gene TRBV28 combines with J gene TRBJ1-2, with a tentative D call TRBD1 (5 bases). The CDR3 sequence is 13 residues long. The germline V and J ends were trimmed by 1 base and 8 bases, with 11 bases remaining between them. The germline V gene encodes CDR1 MDHEN and CDR2 SYDVKM. The CDR3, as DNA: TGTGCCAGCAGTTTATTGGGCGGGGCCGGCTACACCTTC. This codes for CASSLLGGAGYTF.

The J gene is TRBJ2-1, the V gene TRBV18; D is unresolved. The CDR3 loop spans 14 amino acids. CDR1 is KGHSH, CDR2 LQKENI, per germline. V was clipped by 3 bases and J by 0 bases, with 6 bases between them. The CDR3 loop is CASSPTSSYNEQFF. CDR3 sequence (DNA): TGTGCCAGCTCACCGACTTCCTCCTACAATGAGCAGTTCTTC.

CDR3 nucleotides: TGCAGCGCCGTACAGGGAAACACTGAAGCTTTCTTT. Its protein product is CSAVQGNTEAFF. V and J are TRBV29-1 and TRBJ1-1; D possibly corresponds to TRBD1 (6 bases). Germline V CDR1 and CDR2: SQVTM, ANQGSEA. With 7 bases removed from V and 2 bases from J, the gap between germline ends came to 11 bases. The CDR3 runs to 12 residues. Full variable domain (remainder filled in from reference TRBV29-1 and TRBJ1-1): SAVISQKPSRDICQRGTSLTIQCQVDSQVTMMFWYRQQPGQSLTLIATANQGSEATYESGFVIDKFPISRPNLTFSTLTVSNMSPEDSSIYLCSAVQGNTEAFFGQGTRLTVV.

The rearrangement links TRBV2 to TRBJ2-5, with TRBD2 matching 11 bases. The CDR3 runs 15 residues. The V segment lost 4 bases and the J segment 7 bases; nucleotides outside the gene matches: 8. The germline V gene encodes CDR1 SNHLY and CDR2 FYNNEI. The CDR3 protein is CASSGGTSGVGTQYF. CDR3 DNA sequence: TGTGCCAGCAGTGGTGGGACTAGCGGAGTGGGGACCCAGTACTTC.

This clone appeared once. The J gene is TRBJ2-7, the V gene TRBV18; 14 bases align to TRBD2. The trim removed 1 base at V and 2 bases at J, leaving 4 bases unmatched. Germline V gene sequence: CDR1 KGHSH, CDR2 LQKENI. The CDR3 consists of 17 residues. CDR3 in DNA: TGTGCCAGCTCACCACGGGGACTAGCGGGGGACGCCTACGAGCAGTACTTC. This codes for CASSPRGLAGDAYEQYF.

The rearrangement joins TRBV2 to TRBJ1-6; 12 bases are shared with TRBD1. The CDR3 has 16 amino acids. The trim removed 4 bases at V and 7 bases at J, leaving 5 bases unmatched. Germline values: CDR1 SNHLY, CDR2 FYNNEI. The CDR3 spells CASSGGQGAGNSPLHF. The CDR3 DNA reads as TGTGCCAGCAGTGGGGGACAGGGGGCTGGGAATTCACCCCTCCACTTT.

The sample holds one count of this clone. V is TRBV5-6 and J is TRBJ2-2; D might be TRBD2 (6 bases). Trimming took off 2 bases at V and 6 bases at J, with 8 bases between the two ends. Germline lookup yields CDR1 SGHDT and CDR2 YYEEEE. The CDR3 loop spans 13 amino acids. Here the CDR3 DNA reads TGTGCCAGCAGCTTCGGAGGGCCCGGGGAGCTGTTTTTT. Protein: CASSFGGPGELFF.

J is TRBJ2-2 and V is TRBV3-1 (or the pseudogene TRBV3-2); 7 bases fit TRBD2. V shed 4 bases, J shed 4 bases, and the junction held 9 bases outside the gene matches. The germline CDR1 and CDR2 sequences are LGHDT and YNNKEL (reference sequence). The CDR3 spans 16 residues. The CDR3 loop reads CASSLRGGGSTGELFF. CDR3 coding DNA: TGTGCCAGCAGCCTCAGAGGCGGGGGTAGCACCGGGGAGCTGTTTTTT.

J is TRBJ1-2 and V is TRBV29-1; D is undetermined. The CDR3 contains 16 residues. V was shortened by 6 bases and J by 4 bases, with 24 bases between the two germline ends. CDR1 is SQVTM, CDR2 ANQGSEA, per germline. This CDR3 reads CSVGHSAPLEGYGYTF. The CDR3, as DNA: TGCAGCGTCGGCCACAGCGCTCCCCTAGAGGGCTATGGCTACACCTTC.

V and J are TRBV4-3 and TRBJ1-4; no clear D. Looked up from germline, CDR1 is LGHNA and CDR2 is YSLEER. The CDR3 contains 14 residues. Trimming left V 2 bases short and J 0 bases short, with 4 bases between. CDR3: CASSQRSTNEKLFF. For the CDR3, the DNA is TGCGCCAGCAGCCAACGTTCAACTAATGAAAAACTGTTTTTT.

The sample holds a few counts of this clone. The chain employs TRBV5-4 and TRBJ2-2, with D possibly TRBD2 on 7 matching bases. Germline V gives CDR1 SGHNT, CDR2 YYREEE (reference sequence). The V and J ends lost 3 bases and 1 base respectively, with 16 bases between them. The CDR3 spans 17 residues. CDR3 amino acids: CASSSLWGGGNTGELFF. CDR3 DNA sequence: TGTGCCAGCAGCTCGCTTTGGGGGGGCGGGAACACCGGGGAGCTGTTTTTT.

The rearrangement uses TRBV7-3 and TRBJ2-5; the D gene is possibly TRBD2 (6 bases). CDR3 length equals 15 residues. Germline V gene data show CDR1 as SGHTA and CDR2 as FQGTGA. Trimming stripped 2 bases from V and 5 bases from J, with 15 bases between. The CDR3 sequence is CASSLGTHRGETQYF. The CDR3 DNA reads TGTGCCAGCAGCTTAGGGACCCACCGGGGGGAGACCCAGTACTTC.

The V and J genes are TRBV9 and TRBJ2-7; 8 bases line up with TRBD1. With V trimmed by 0 bases and J by 3 bases, 5 bases remained unmatched. CDR1 SGDLS and CDR2 YYNGEE come from the germline V gene. The CDR3 contains 15 residues. The CDR3 reads CASSVEGTGHYEQYF. For the CDR3, the DNA is TGTGCCAGCAGCGTAGAGGGGACAGGACACTACGAGCAGTACTTC.

This clone was counted a few times. The chain combines TRBV3-1 (or the pseudogene TRBV3-2) with TRBJ1-1, with D perhaps matching TRBD1 (5 bases). The germline V and J ends were trimmed by 1 base and 1 base, with 10 bases remaining between them. This CDR3 contains 15 residues. Per germline, CDR1 LGHDT and CDR2 YNNKEL (reference sequence). CDR3 sequence reads: CASSQGGTGNTEAFF. The CDR3 DNA reads TGTGCCAGCAGCCAAGGCGGGACGGGGAACACTGAAGCTTTCTTT.

This chain links TRBV7-2 with TRBJ2-7; D possibly corresponds to TRBD1 (5 bases). CDR1 and CDR2 (germline): SGHTA, FQGNSA. The CDR3 extends over 16 amino acids. V was trimmed by 5 bases and J by 5 bases, leaving 22 bases between them. Written as DNA, the CDR3 is TGTGCCAGCAGCATTAGTGGGGCCAAGAGGACCCACGAGCAGTACTTC. Its translation is CASSISGAKRTHEQYF.

The chain has TRBV6-5 and TRBJ2-1; possible D gene TRBD2, 6 bases. Germline-derived CDR1 and CDR2 are MNHEY and SVGAGI. Deletions cut 10 bases from V and 1 base from J, with 17 bases between. The CDR3 contains 15 residues. CDR3 in DNA: TGTGCCATCCGTCGCGGCGGGGAATCCTACAATGAGCAGTTCTTC. Encoded protein: CAIRRGGESYNEQFF.

The chain uses TRBV6-5 and TRBJ2-7, with D maybe TRBD2 (6 bases). Trimming pared 10 bases from V and 2 bases from J, leaving 15 bases between. This CDR3 has 13 residues. Germline CDR1 MNHEY, CDR2 SVGAGI. The CDR3 nucleotides are TGTGCCATCCGGGACTCTGGCACCTACGAGCAGTACTTC. The encoded protein is CAIRDSGTYEQYF.

The chain links TRBV7-9 to TRBJ2-7; 8 bases match TRBD1. The trim removed 7 bases at V and 5 bases at J, leaving 10 bases unmatched. The CDR3 runs to 14 residues. Germline V gene lookup returns CDR1 SEHNR and CDR2 FQNEAQ (reference sequence). The CDR3 region has the DNA TGTGCCAGCACCTCACTTGGACAGGGCCACGAGCAGTACTTC. Amino acid sequence: CASTSLGQGHEQYF.

CDR3 nucleotides: TGTGCCAGCAGCGGGGGACAGGGGAGTATAGTGTCACCCCTCCACTTT. Its protein product is CASSGGQGSIVSPLHF. The rearrangement uses TRBV9 and TRBJ1-6, with 10 nucleotides matching TRBD1. The CDR3 is 16 amino acids. Germline V CDR1 and CDR2: SGDLS, YYNGEE. Trimming took 3 bases from V and 10 from J; bases not matched to a gene: 10. Full variable domain (remainder filled in from reference TRBV9 and TRBJ1-6): DSGVTQTPKHLITATGQRVTLRCSPRSGDLSVYWYQQSLDQGLQFLIQYYNGEERAKGNILERFSAQQFPDLHSELNLSSLELGDSALYFCASSGGQGSIVSPLHFGNGTRLTVT.

This clone was seen only a few times. The chain uses TRBV7-8 and TRBJ1-5, with 8 bases that match TRBD1. V lost 5 bases, J lost 3 bases, and 12 bases stayed unmatched. CDR3 length equals 17 residues. The V gene's germline CDR1 is SGHVS and CDR2 FQNEAQ. The chain's CDR3 is CASSLGTGTGTNQPQHF. The CDR3 nucleotides are TGTGCCAGCAGCCTGGGGACAGGTACGGGTACCAATCAGCCCCAGCATTTT.

This chain connects TRBV19 to TRBJ1-1; the D gene is possibly TRBD1 (5 bases). V lost 1 base and J 3 bases, leaving 12 bases between the germline ends. Germline CDR1 LNHDA, CDR2 SQIVND (reference sequence). This CDR3 has 15 amino acids. The CDR3 is CASSIGRAGDTEAFF. CDR3 DNA sequence: TGTGCCAGTAGTATAGGCAGGGCGGGGGACACTGAAGCTTTCTTT. The full variable domain, with the rest looked up from reference TRBV19 and TRBJ1-1, is DGGITQSPKYLFRKEGQNVTLSCEQNLNHDAMYWYRQDPGQGLRLIYYSQIVNDFQKGDIAEGYSVSREKKESFPLTVTSAQKNPTAFYLCASSIGRAGDTEAFFGQGTRLTVV.